A selection of T cell receptor beta chains follows, all from one sample in a study of blood T cell repertoires in COVID-19. Sequencing used immunoSEQ multiplex PCR; TCRdb keeps in-frame clones, though not all of them. The sample records about 63,000 clones, less than 80% being singletons. The sample taken for sequencing was peripheral blood. The receptor set was obtained from a human donor in a cohort sampled during active COVID-19. Each CDR3 is given with its conserved first and last residue. The order of the fields is clone size, V gene, J gene, D gene, CDR3 protein, CDR3 DNA. A D gene is named only where the DNA matches it firmly. Size tells how often a clone was seen (once, few, many) or the class of an expanded clone, and some rows leave it out.

>.|TRBV5-1|TRBJ1-5|.
CASSLDGGQPQHF
TGCGCCAGCAGCTTGGACGGGGGACAGCCCCAGCATTTT
>.|TRBV3-1/TRBV3-2|TRBJ2-1|TRBD2
CASSWTSGDNEQFF
TGTGCCAGCAGCTGGACTAGCGGAGACAATGAGCAGTTCTTC
>few|TRBV5-5|TRBJ2-2|.
CASSLTGSMAGELFF
TGTGCCAGCAGCTTAACGGGGTCTATGGCCGGGGAGCTGTTTTTT
>.|TRBV28|TRBJ2-7|TRBD2
CASSWGGSGQYF
TGTGCCAGCAGCTGGGGGGGGTCCGGGCAGTACTTC
>.|TRBV27|TRBJ2-3|.
CASSLYDGTVYTQYF
TGTGCCAGCAGTTTATACGACGGAACAGTTTATACGCAGTATTTT
>.|TRBV5-1|TRBJ1-5|.
CASSPDGGHQPQHF
TGCGCCAGCAGCCCGGATGGGGGCCATCAGCCCCAGCATTTT
>.|TRBV7-2|TRBJ2-5|TRBD1
CASSADRGLVETQYF
TGTGCCAGCAGCGCGGACAGGGGGCTTGTAGAGACCCAGTACTTC
>.|TRBV6-6|TRBJ2-1|.
CASSPGLEYNEQFF
TGTGCCAGCAGCCCAGGGTTAGAATACAATGAGCAGTTCTTC
>.|TRBV28|TRBJ1-2|.
CASSSRGYGYTF
TGTGCCAGCAGTTCCCGGGGCTATGGCTACACCTTC
>.|TRBV2|TRBJ1-4|TRBD1
CASSPWTGTNEKLFF
TGTGCCAGCAGTCCCTGGACAGGGACGAATGAAAAACTGTTTTTT
>.|TRBV19|TRBJ2-2|TRBD1
CASKGAILNTGELFF
TGTGCCAGTAAGGGGGCTATACTAAACACCGGGGAGCTGTTTTTT
>.|TRBV4-1|TRBJ2-7|TRBD1
CASSQPDRGYEQYF
TGCGCCAGCAGCCAACCTGACAGGGGGTACGAGCAGTACTTC
>few|TRBV7-8|TRBJ2-1|TRBD2
CASSFGTRAYEQFF
TGTGCCAGCAGCTTTGGGACTAGGGCATACGAGCAGTTCTTC
>.|TRBV5-1|TRBJ2-7|.
CASSPGQSNYEQYF
TGCGCCAGCAGCCCCGGACAGTCAAACTACGAGCAGTACTTC
>.|TRBV6-6|TRBJ1-1|TRBD1
CASSYPKGTGGTEAFF
TGTGCCAGCAGTTACCCAAAAGGGACAGGGGGGACTGAAGCTTTCTTT
>.|TRBV11-3|TRBJ1-1|.
CASSLGLNTEAFF
TGTGCCAGCAGCTTAGGGCTGAACACTGAAGCTTTCTTT
>few|TRBV5-1|TRBJ2-7|.
CASSLDRRNEQYF
TGCGCCAGCAGCCTCGACAGGAGGAACGAGCAGTACTTC
>.|TRBV5-1|TRBJ2-3|TRBD1
CASSPRQGRGTDTQYF
TGCGCCAGCAGCCCGAGACAGGGAAGGGGGACAGATACGCAGTATTTT
>.|TRBV14|TRBJ2-5|TRBD2
CASSHGVKREGLRETQYF
TGTGCCAGCAGCCACGGGGTGAAGCGGGAGGGCCTAAGAGAGACCCAGTACTTC
>.|TRBV29-1|TRBJ1-1|.
CSVFRVEVAFF
TGCAGCGTTTTCAGGGTCGAGGTAGCTTTCTTT
>.|TRBV4-2|TRBJ2-7|.
CASSQRGGYEQYF
TGTGCCAGCAGCCAAAGGGGAGGCTACGAGCAGTACTTC
>.|TRBV28|TRBJ2-7|TRBD1
CASTRDRSRSYEQYF
TGTGCCAGCACCCGGGACAGAAGCAGGTCCTACGAGCAGTACTTC
>.|TRBV28|TRBJ2-6|.
CASSRPITGGANVLTF
TGTGCCAGCAGTCGCCCCATTACCGGTGGGGCCAACGTCCTGACTTTC
>.|TRBV4-1|TRBJ1-5|.
CASSPEGHLSNQPQHF
TGCGCCAGCAGCCCAGAGGGACATCTAAGCAATCAGCCCCAGCATTTT
>.|TRBV11-3|TRBJ2-4|.
CASSFSPGDIQYF
TGTGCCAGCAGCTTTAGCCCCGGGGACATTCAGTACTTC
>.|TRBV21-1|TRBJ2-1|.
CASRGISSSYNEQFF
TGTGCCAGCCGGGGGATAAGCAGCTCCTACAATGAGCAGTTCTTC
>.|TRBV6-5|TRBJ2-2|TRBD2
CASKLAGDTGELFF
TGTGCCAGCAAACTAGCGGGAGACACCGGGGAGCTGTTTTTT
>.|TRBV7-2|TRBJ1-5|.
CASSLPGQNQPQHF
TGTGCCAGCAGCTTACCCGGACAGAATCAGCCCCAGCATTTT
>.|TRBV11-2|TRBJ2-2|.
CASSLVIQGGGELFF
TGTGCCAGCAGCTTAGTTATCCAGGGAGGCGGGGAGCTGTTTTTT
>once|TRBV28|TRBJ2-7|TRBD1
CASRTGEGSYEQYF
TGTGCCAGCAGGACAGGGGAAGGATCCTACGAGCAGTACTTC
>.|TRBV6-5|TRBJ1-1|TRBD1
CASTLDRGTEAFF
TGTGCCAGCACCCTGGACAGGGGCACTGAAGCTTTCTTT